This TCR beta chain was obtained from a study of vaccination effects on CD4 cells after COVID-19. Method: immunoSEQ multiplex PCR; TCRdb's copy keeps in-frame clones and lacks some. This sample has roughly 71,000 clones, with 76% found just once. Antigen-specific CD4+ T cells were expanded with viral peptide pools in the ViraFEST assay before sequencing. Culturing for about 9 days preceded CD4+ T cell isolation. Either the mRNA-1273 or the BNT162b2 vaccine was given to participants as two doses. Vaccinees lacked prior SARS-CoV-2 infection and tested negative for nucleocapsid antibodies. Every well got around 2 million PBMC, which were grown with around 10 IU/ml IL-2 and about 9.2 ug/ml peptides. As for this clone: The antigen is undetermined.

The sample in question was CD4+ T cells from PBMCs cultured with HCoV-OC43 spike peptides, obtained after COVID-19 vaccination. Documented subset: HCoV-OC43 spike overlapping peptide pool stimulation. This TCR was recovered from a human donor who received a COVID-19 vaccine.

CDR3 in amino acids: CASSIDRGFEAFF. In nucleotides, the CDR3 is TGTGCCAGTAGTATAGATCGAGGGTTTGAAGCTTTCTTT. The chain employs TRBV19 and TRBJ1-1, with no clear D. Trimming took off 0 bases at V and 7 bases at J, with 9 bases between the two ends. The CDR3 consists of 13 residues. Germline V lookup: CDR1 LNHDA, CDR2 SQIVND (reference sequence).